This T cell receptor beta chain was identified in a study of beta chain features in type 1 diabetes. General study findings and limits: Among patients with Type 1 diabetes, TCRB CDR3s were moderately but significantly shorter in every one of the four CD4+ subsets. Although PCR might favor shorter templates, it would do so equally in patients and controls.

The CDR3 consists of 13 residues. CDR1 and CDR2 from the germline V gene are SGHRS and YFSETQ. Trimming removed 4 bases at V and 1 base at J, with 6 bases between. Averaging around 110 mL, one heparinised blood draw was given by each donor. Sorted populations were all over 98% pure. This clone appeared a few times. The antigen remains unidentified. Expressed TCRB transcripts were sequenced after all isolated RNA was converted to cDNA. The table came from immunoSEQ multiplex PCR; TCRdb's copy has only in-frame clones and leaves some out. In the table there are hundreds of thousands of clones, 11% to 15% of which are singletons.

Input material: naive CD4+ T cells from blood. The origin of this receptor is a man between 18 and 35 years old with type 1 diabetes. The J gene is TRBJ1-3, the V gene TRBV5-1; D is unclear. CDR3 region: CASSQTSGNTIYF. DNA of the CDR3: TGCGCCAGCAGCCAGACTTCTGGAAACACCATATATTTT.